The 18 T cell receptor beta chains presented below share a single source sample, sequenced in a study of blood T cell repertoires in COVID-19. Here immunoSEQ multiplex PCR was the method, and the copy in TCRdb shows in-frame clones only, minus some. Found here are 100,000 or so clones, over 75% of them singletons; the top ten hold about a third. Source material: peripheral blood. These receptors were obtained from a woman at least 80 years old with acute or convalescent COVID-19.

The rearrangement uses TRBV7-9 and TRBJ2-5; 13 nucleotides align to TRBD2. V lost 5 bases and J lost 5; bases outside the gene matches: 8. This CDR3 has 16 amino acids. Germline V lookup: CDR1 SEHNR, CDR2 FQNEAQ (reference sequence). CDR3 sequence (DNA): TGTGCCAGCAGCCTCCCACTAGCGGGGGGGTCTGAGACCCAGTACTTC. Translated, it gives CASSLPLAGGSETQYF.

The chain employs TRBV10-3 and TRBJ1-2; tentative D call: TRBD1 (6 bases). Per the germline V gene, CDR1 is ENHRY and CDR2 is SYGVKD. This CDR3 comprises 16 residues. Trimming stripped 6 bases from V and 1 base from J, with 18 bases between. In DNA, the CDR3 is TGTGCCATCAGAACCGTGACAGGACCTAATAACTATGGCTACACCTTC. Translated, it gives CAIRTVTGPNNYGYTF.

This clone was observed once. This sequence joins TRBV18 and TRBJ2-5; D not resolved. V lost 0 bases and J lost 5, with 4 bases in between. In germline, CDR1 is KGHSH, CDR2 LQKENI. CDR3 length equals 12 residues. The CDR3 DNA sequence: TGTGCCAGCTCACCACCGGGCGAGACCCAGTACTTC. Translating gives CASSPPGETQYF.

V gene TRBV2 combines with J gene TRBJ2-3; D may be TRBD2 (6 bases). The ends were cut back, 6 bases at V and 6 bases at J, with 19 bases in the middle. CDR3 length equals 15 residues. Germline CDR1 SNHLY, CDR2 FYNNEI. CDR3 DNA: TGTGCCAGCAGGGCCCCCGGGGGAAGGTTGGATACGCAGTATTTT. This gives the protein CASRAPGGRLDTQYF.

The chain couples TRBV12-3 or TRBV12-4 to TRBJ1-2; a weak D match, TRBD1 (6 bases). Trimming removed 5 bases at V and 8 bases at J, with 12 bases between. CDR3 size: 12 residues. This chain's CDR3 is CASSTGISGYTF. The DNA of the CDR3 is TGTGCCAGCAGTACAGGGATCTCGGGCTACACCTTC.

V usage is TRBV7-9 and J usage is TRBJ1-3, with 9 bases lining up with TRBD1. Germline loops: CDR1 SEHNR, CDR2 FQNEAQ (reference sequence). The CDR3 contains 15 residues. The junction had 5 bases not matched to a gene; V was cut back by 5 bases and J by 3 bases. The CDR3 reads CASSVQGAGGNTIYF. The CDR3 nucleotides read TGTGCCAGCAGCGTACAGGGGGCAGGTGGAAACACCATATATTTT.

The chain employs TRBV24-1 and TRBJ1-2, with 9 bases matching TRBD1. Trimming removed 3 bases from V and 5 bases from J; junction bases left unmatched: 6. Per the germline V gene, CDR1 is KGHDR and CDR2 is SFDVKD. The CDR3 is made up of 15 amino acids. The CDR3 is CATSDTGTGRYGYTF. The CDR3 region has the DNA TGTGCCACCAGTGATACCGGGACAGGGAGGTATGGCTACACCTTC.

The rearrangement joins TRBV2 to TRBJ2-7; TRBD1 is a possible D gene (6 bases). The germline V and J ends were trimmed by 6 bases and 2 bases, with 8 bases remaining between them. The CDR3 has 12 amino acids. Germline V gene lookup returns CDR1 SNHLY and CDR2 FYNNEI. CDR3 region: CASRTGTYEQYF. Written as DNA, the CDR3 is TGTGCCAGCAGAACAGGGACCTACGAGCAGTACTTC. The variable domain in full, with the rest retrieved from reference TRBV2 and TRBJ2-7, is EPEVTQTPSHQVTQMGQEVILRCVPISNHLYFYWYRQILGQKVEFLVSFYNNEISEKSEIFDDQFSVERPDGSNFTLKIRSTKLEDSAMYFCASRTGTYEQYFGPGTRLTVT.

The chain couples TRBV7-8 to TRBJ1-6, with TRBD1 identical over 7 bases. The CDR3 has 14 amino acids. Germline values: CDR1 SGHVS, CDR2 FQNEAQ. The V segment lost 5 bases and the J segment 9 bases; nucleotides outside the gene matches: 7. The CDR3 bases are TGTGCCAGCAGCATAGGGGACAGAAGTTCACCCCTCCACTTT. This sequence encodes CASSIGDRSSPLHF.

The genes are TRBV5-4 and TRBJ2-7; TRBD1 matches at 10 bases. Germline V gene data show CDR1 as SGHNT and CDR2 as YYREEE (reference sequence). The CDR3 is made up of 13 amino acids. V was clipped by 3 bases and J by 6 bases; unmatched bases: 3. This CDR3 reads CASSSGQGFEQYF. CDR3 DNA: TGTGCCAGCAGCTCGGGACAGGGGTTCGAGCAGTACTTC.

Here the CDR3 reads CASPNREHSNQPQHF. CDR3 in DNA: TGTGCCAGCCCGAACAGGGAGCATAGCAATCAGCCCCAGCATTTT. J is TRBJ1-5 and V is TRBV21-1; the table calls TRBD1, which could not be checked here. TRBV21-1 is a pseudogene locus. The CDR3 is 15 residues long.

This clone was seen just once. The J gene is TRBJ2-4, the V gene TRBV7-9, with TRBD1 matching over 7 bases. CDR1 and CDR2 from the germline V gene are SEHNR and FQNEAQ (reference sequence). Losses at the gene ends were 4 bases for V and 3 bases for J; bases not matched to a gene: 3. The CDR3 consists of 14 residues. The CDR3 nucleotides read TGTGCCAGCAGCTCCCACAGGGGCAAAAACATTCAGTACTTC. It encodes CASSSHRGKNIQYF.

The genes are TRBV20-1 and TRBJ2-7; D gene uncertain. The V end lost 6 bases, the J end lost 3 bases, and 9 bases lay between the germline ends. The CDR3 totals 11 residues. Germline V CDR1 and CDR2: DFQATT, SNEGSKA (reference sequence). CDR3 DNA sequence: TGCAGTGCGGGTCGGAGCTACGAGCAGTACTTC. Protein product: CSAGRSYEQYF.

This clone was observed once. The chain employs TRBV6-6 and TRBJ2-5; 7 positions agree with TRBD1. Germline V gives CDR1 MNHNY, CDR2 SVGAGI (reference sequence). The trim removed 5 bases at V and 5 bases at J, leaving 14 bases unmatched. This CDR3 spans 16 amino acids. The CDR3 region has the DNA TGTGCCAGCAGTCAATATACAGGGGTTGTTGGGGAGACCCAGTACTTC. Residues: CASSQYTGVVGETQYF.

The genes are TRBV30 and TRBJ2-1; D gene uncertain. The V gene's germline CDR1 is GTSNPN and CDR2 SVGIG (reference sequence). Trimming shortened V by 3 bases and J by 7 bases, and 16 bases separated the two germline ends. The CDR3 spans 14 residues. The CDR3 reads CAWSTTSKTNEQFF. The DNA for the CDR3 is TGTGCCTGGAGCACTACCTCCAAAACTAATGAGCAGTTCTTC.

CDR3 loop: CASRPPGNTEAFF. The CDR3 DNA reads TGTGCCAGTAGGCCCCCGGGGAACACTGAAGCTTTCTTT. This rearrangement joins TRBV19 to TRBJ1-1, with D uncertain. V shed 6 bases and J shed 1 base, with 9 bases lying between them. This CDR3 has 13 amino acids. CDR1 is LNHDA and CDR2 is SQIVND in the germline V gene (reference sequence).

The chain is built from TRBV24-1 and TRBJ2-1, with 12 bases that match TRBD2. CDR3 length equals 19 residues. CDR1 and CDR2 from the germline V gene are KGHDR and SFDVKD. J was trimmed by 3 bases and V by 0 bases; bases with no gene match: 8. This CDR3 is CATSDLPPSGGAVYNEQFF. CDR3 nucleotides: TGTGCCACCAGTGATTTGCCGCCTAGCGGGGGGGCCGTCTACAATGAGCAGTTCTTC.

The chain employs TRBV6-5 and TRBJ1-1; D unresolved. Trimming stripped 2 bases from V and 11 bases from J, with 18 bases between. Germline CDR1 reads MNHEY; CDR2 reads SVGAGI. The CDR3 extends over 14 amino acids. CDR3 region: CASSYTDREGLAFF. The CDR3 nucleotides are TGTGCCAGCAGTTACACCGATCGGGAGGGCTTGGCTTTCTTT.